What follows are 30 T cell receptor beta chains derived from one specimen sequenced in a study of post-analysis software for immune sequencing data. Whole-study results and caveats: The five TRBV segments detected at higher frequency in patients than in controls included TRBV5-6, TRBV5-1 and TRBV20-1.

Incorporated into the TCR beta cDNA libraries were unique molecular identifiers, which served to reduce PCR and sequencing biases. MiXCR was run by TCRdb on the PCR reads, yielding one entry per CDR3 protein. The sample has approximately 730,000 distinct CDR3 sequences, about half seen once; the top ten hold 4.9%. What these receptors recognize is not known. The sequencing input was blood. These receptors came from a girl aged 5-17 years with multiple sclerosis.

V gene TRBV9 combines with J gene TRBJ2-3; TRBD2 is a possible D gene (5 bases). V dropped 0 bases and J dropped 2 bases, with 7 bases sitting between them. The CDR3 length is 14 residues. Germline values: CDR1 SGDLS, CDR2 YYNGEE. For the CDR3, the DNA is TGTGCCAGCAGCGTAGTACGGGACACAGATACGCAGTATTTT. Protein: CASSVVRDTDTQYF. The whole variable domain, filled in from reference TRBV9 and TRBJ2-3, reads DSGVTQTPKHLITATGQRVTLRCSPRSGDLSVYWYQQSLDQGLQFLIQYYNGEERAKGNILERFSAQQFPDLHSELNLSSLELGDSALYFCASSVVRDTDTQYFGPGTRLTVL.

In DNA, the CDR3 is TGTGCCAGCAGCCCGGCTGGACTAGCGGGCAATGAGCAGTTCTTC. Translated, it gives CASSPAGLAGNEQFF. The chain couples TRBV9 to TRBJ2-1; 11 bases line up with TRBD2. J lost 6 bases, V lost 4 bases, and 6 bases had no gene match. This CDR3 is built from 15 residues. CDR1 and CDR2 (germline): SGDLS, YYNGEE.

This clonotype occurred a few times. The rearrangement joins TRBV20-1 to TRBJ2-7; 10 positions agree with TRBD1. Trimming cost V 5 bases and J 0 bases; bases outside gene matches: 4. CDR3 length: 14 residues. Looked up from germline, CDR1 is DFQATT and CDR2 is SNEGSKA (reference sequence). The CDR3 nucleotides read TGCAGTGCTGAGGGACAGGGGACCTCCTACGAGCAGTACTTC. Translating gives CSAEGQGTSYEQYF.

This clonotype showed up just a few times. This rearrangement joins TRBV15 to TRBJ2-5; 7 positions match TRBD1. Losses at the gene ends were 1 base for V and 5 bases for J; bases not matched to a gene: 10. In germline, CDR1 is LNHNV, CDR2 YYDKDF (reference sequence). The CDR3 totals 16 residues. CDR3 residues: CATSRVRAGGLETQYF. DNA of the CDR3: TGTGCCACCAGCAGAGTAAGGGCAGGGGGTTTGGAGACCCAGTACTTC.

The chain employs TRBV30 and TRBJ2-5; possible D gene TRBD1, 6 bases. V lost 0 bases to trimming and J lost 2 bases, with 13 bases between them. Germline-derived CDR1 and CDR2 are GTSNPN and SVGIG (reference sequence). This CDR3 has 15 residues. The chain's CDR3 is CAWSVRPGAQETQYF. DNA of the CDR3: TGTGCCTGGAGTGTACGACCAGGGGCGCAAGAGACCCAGTACTTC.

V and J are TRBV20-1 and TRBJ2-4; TRBD1 agrees at 9 bases. The assigned J gene may be wrong: the sequence end matches TRBJ2-5 better. The CDR3 spans 13 residues. CDR1 and CDR2 (germline): DFQATT, SNEGSKA (reference sequence). Here the CDR3 DNA reads TGCAGTGCCAATGACAGGGGGGATGAGACCCAGTACTTC. Amino acid sequence: CSANDRGDETQYF.

This clonotype showed up many times. V and J are TRBV12-3 or TRBV12-4 and TRBJ2-7; perhaps TRBD1 as D (5 bases). This CDR3 has 15 residues. Trimming removed 6 bases from V and 1 base from J, with 16 bases in between. CDR3 nucleotides: TGTGCCAGCAGGAAAGACAGCTCCCGTTCCTACGAGCAGTACTTC. Translating it yields CASRKDSSRSYEQYF.

This clonotype was counted many times. This chain uses TRBV12-3 or TRBV12-4 with TRBJ2-1; D is perhaps TRBD1 (5 bases). The CDR3 has 12 residues. Between the trimmed V and J ends, which lost 6 bases and 12 bases, there was a span of 15 bases. The CDR3 reads CASSWGIYRQFF. CDR3 nucleotides: TGTGCCAGCAGCTGGGGCATCTATAGGCAGTTCTTC.

This chain uses TRBV5-1 with TRBJ2-7; 10 nucleotides line up with TRBD1. Germline V gene data show CDR1 as SGHRS and CDR2 as YFSETQ. Trimming at V came to 2 bases and at J to 2 bases, leaving 10 bases not matched to a gene. The CDR3 loop spans 17 amino acids. The CDR3 nucleotides read TGCGCCAGCAGCTTACCGGGACAGGGGCACCACCCCTACGAGCAGTACTTC. This codes for CASSLPGQGHHPYEQYF.

This chain connects TRBV10-3 to TRBJ2-3, with D possibly TRBD2 on 5 matching bases. Germline V gene sequence: CDR1 ENHRY, CDR2 SYGVKD. The CDR3 extends over 14 amino acids. V lost 8 bases, J lost 0 bases, and 12 bases lay in between. CDR3 loop: CAIGIARSTDTQYF. The CDR3 DNA sequence: TGTGCCATCGGGATAGCGCGTAGCACAGATACGCAGTATTTT.

The V gene is TRBV7-9, the J gene TRBJ2-5, with TRBD2 identical over 14 bases. Per germline, CDR1 SEHNR and CDR2 FQNEAQ (reference sequence). The CDR3 contains 18 residues. Trimming removed 5 bases from V and 0 bases from J; junction bases left unmatched: 8. The CDR3 DNA is TGTGCCAGCAGCACAAGCGGACTAGCGGGAGGTAACCAAGAGACCCAGTACTTC. As protein: CASSTSGLAGGNQETQYF.

The chain joins TRBV12-3 or TRBV12-4 to TRBJ2-4, with D unclear. The DNA end favors TRBJ2-7, so the J call may be wrong. This CDR3 spans 12 amino acids. Written as DNA, the CDR3 is TGTGCCAGCAGTTTAGATTGTGTCGAGCAGTACTTC. Its protein is CASSLDCVEQYF.

J is TRBJ2-4 and V is TRBV6-5; a weak D match, TRBD2 (5 bases). This CDR3 spans 14 amino acids. CDR1 MNHEY and CDR2 SVGAGI come from the germline V gene. V lost 6 bases, J lost 8 bases, and 17 bases lay in between. CDR3 nucleotides: TGTGCCAGCAGACCACCCGGGAAAACGCACATTCAGTACTTC. It specifies CASRPPGKTHIQYF.

The V and J genes are TRBV27 and TRBJ1-5, with D maybe TRBD1 (5 bases). Germline V gene sequence: CDR1 MNHEY, CDR2 SMNVEV (reference sequence). The CDR3 loop spans 15 amino acids. V was trimmed by 8 bases and J by 2 bases, leaving 16 bases between them. The CDR3 DNA is TGTGCCAGCTCTAACCGGGGGACGGGCAATCAGCCCCAGCATTTT. Its protein is CASSNRGTGNQPQHF.

V is TRBV28 and J is TRBJ2-7; 11 positions agree with TRBD1. The J call is in doubt because the DNA end fits TRBJ2-4 better. The CDR3 contains 13 residues. Germline V lookup: CDR1 MDHEN, CDR2 SYDVKM. CDR3 protein: CASSVGQGAIQYF. Here the CDR3 DNA reads TGTGCCAGCAGTGTCGGACAGGGGGCCATTCAGTACTTC.

The V call is TRBV6-5, the J call TRBJ1-5; D is perhaps TRBD1 (6 bases). Germline CDR1 and CDR2: MNHEY and SVGAGI. Trimming left V 6 bases short and J 7 bases short, with 16 bases between. The CDR3 totals 14 residues. The CDR3 DNA sequence: TGTGCCAGCAGCCCCACAGGGTTAGGGCAGCCCCAGCATTTT. Translation gives CASSPTGLGQPQHF.

The chain combines TRBV12-3 or TRBV12-4 with TRBJ1-2; 8 bases are a match to TRBD1. This CDR3 has 13 residues. Germline trimming cut 6 bases from V and 8 bases from J; bases unmatched to any gene: 8. The CDR3 sequence is CASRLDRARGYTF. CDR3 in DNA: TGTGCCAGCAGGCTGGACAGGGCTCGGGGCTACACCTTC.

The CDR3 loop is CASGPIDSNEQFF. In DNA, the CDR3 is TGTGCTAGTGGCCCTATCGACAGCAATGAGCAGTTCTTC. This chain uses TRBV12-5 with TRBJ2-1; D is possibly TRBD1 (5 bases). The length of the CDR3 is 13 residues. V dropped 6 bases and J dropped 6 bases, with 12 bases sitting between them. Germline CDR1 reads LGHNT; CDR2 reads FRNRAP.

The chain combines TRBV28 with TRBJ1-1; D may be TRBD1 (5 bases). V lost 6 bases, J lost 3 bases, and 14 bases lay in between. The CDR3 is 14 amino acids. Germline V gene lookup returns CDR1 MDHEN and CDR2 SYDVKM. This chain's CDR3 is CASRPGGRDTEAFF. CDR3 nucleotide sequence: TGTGCCAGCAGGCCTGGGGGGAGGGACACTGAAGCTTTCTTT.

The V call is TRBV7-2, the J call TRBJ2-7, with 12 positions matching TRBD2. After removal of 1 base from V and 5 bases from J, the junction contained 6 bases not matched to a gene. Germline loops: CDR1 SGHTA, CDR2 FQGNSA. This CDR3 is 16 amino acids long. CDR3 protein: CASSLDRLAGVDEQYF. As DNA, the CDR3 is TGTGCCAGCAGCTTAGACCGACTAGCGGGAGTTGACGAGCAGTACTTC.

The chain employs TRBV5-1 and TRBJ2-3; TRBD1 might be the D (6 bases). Trimming took 3 bases from V and 1 from J, leaving 12 bases between them. Germline lookup yields CDR1 SGHRS and CDR2 YFSETQ. The CDR3 is made up of 15 amino acids. Written as DNA, the CDR3 is TGCGCCAGCAGCTCCCGGGACAAGGGCACAGATACGCAGTATTTT. Amino acids: CASSSRDKGTDTQYF.

The chain joins TRBV5-1 to TRBJ1-2, with 10 positions matching TRBD1. Germline V CDR1 and CDR2: SGHRS, YFSETQ. This CDR3 has 16 amino acids. The trim removed 4 bases at V and 4 bases at J, leaving 10 bases unmatched. CDR3 sequence: CASSPTPGQGTYGYTF. CDR3 DNA: TGCGCCAGCAGCCCAACCCCGGGACAGGGGACCTATGGCTACACCTTC.

This CDR3 is CSSRRDRGDGYTF. The CDR3, as DNA: TGCAGCTCCCGTCGCGACAGGGGGGATGGCTACACCTTC. The chain employs TRBV29-1 and TRBJ1-2; TRBD1 aligns across 9 bases. The CDR3 sequence is 13 residues long. Per the germline V gene, CDR1 is SQVTM and CDR2 is ANQGSEA. V was clipped by 8 bases and J by 6 bases; unmatched bases: 10.

The V and J genes are TRBV27 and TRBJ2-7; possibly TRBD1 for D (6 bases). V gave up 6 bases and J gave up 7 bases, with 10 bases separating them. The CDR3 is 11 amino acids. CDR1 is MNHEY and CDR2 is SMNVEV in the germline V gene (reference sequence). The CDR3 coding sequence is TGTGCCAGCAGAACAGGACAGGAGCAGTACTTC. This gives the protein CASRTGQEQYF.

The chain joins TRBV29-1 to TRBJ1-2, with D unresolved. V was pared by 3 bases and J by 4 bases, with 12 bases between. In germline, CDR1 is SQVTM, CDR2 ANQGSEA. This CDR3 contains 13 residues. The CDR3 sequence is CSVDPGRSYGYTF. CDR3 DNA sequence: TGCAGCGTTGACCCCGGACGGAGCTATGGCTACACCTTC.

This clonotype came up once. This rearrangement joins TRBV3-1 to TRBJ2-5; D remains unclear. The CDR3 is made up of 14 amino acids. Looked up from germline, CDR1 is LGHDT and CDR2 is YNNKEL (reference sequence). V was trimmed by 4 bases and J by 1 base, leaving 10 bases between them. CDR3 nucleotides: TGTGCCAGCAGCCGCGGACGGTCCCAAGAGACCCAGTACTTC. Amino acids: CASSRGRSQETQYF.

The chain uses TRBV5-1 and TRBJ2-1; D remains unclear. Trimming stripped 2 bases from V and 5 bases from J, with 14 bases between. This CDR3 region has 15 residues. Germline V lookup: CDR1 SGHRS, CDR2 YFSETQ. The CDR3 bases are TGCGCCAGCAGCTTAAATTTCGGCAGAAACAATGAGCAGTTCTTC. Amino acid sequence: CASSLNFGRNNEQFF.

This clonotype has at least ten counts. The chain uses TRBV6-2 or TRBV6-3 and TRBJ2-7; no clear D. The V gene lost 2 bases and the J gene lost 2 bases, with 4 bases spanning the gap. The CDR3 is 12 amino acids. Germline CDR1 MNHEY, CDR2 SVGEGT. CDR3 loop: CASSYGTYEQYF. CDR3 nucleotide sequence: TGTGCCAGCAGTTACGGGACCTACGAGCAGTACTTC.

The CDR3 bases are TGTGCCAGCAGCGGAGCCAGCGGGGGCTCCTACAATGAGCAGTTCTTC. It specifies CASSGASGGSYNEQFF. The chain joins TRBV9 to TRBJ2-1, with 8 nucleotides matching TRBD2. Germline V lookup: CDR1 SGDLS, CDR2 YYNGEE. Unmatched junction bases numbered 5, after V lost 3 bases and J lost 0 bases. The CDR3 totals 16 residues.

The V call is TRBV9, the J call TRBJ2-7; 10 bases fit TRBD1. Germline CDR1 reads SGDLS; CDR2 reads YYNGEE. The length of the CDR3 is 15 residues. V was clipped by 2 bases and J by 4 bases; unmatched bases: 6. This chain's CDR3 is CASSVAGTGEYEQYF. CDR3 nucleotides: TGTGCCAGCAGCGTCGCCGGGACAGGGGAGTACGAGCAGTACTTC.